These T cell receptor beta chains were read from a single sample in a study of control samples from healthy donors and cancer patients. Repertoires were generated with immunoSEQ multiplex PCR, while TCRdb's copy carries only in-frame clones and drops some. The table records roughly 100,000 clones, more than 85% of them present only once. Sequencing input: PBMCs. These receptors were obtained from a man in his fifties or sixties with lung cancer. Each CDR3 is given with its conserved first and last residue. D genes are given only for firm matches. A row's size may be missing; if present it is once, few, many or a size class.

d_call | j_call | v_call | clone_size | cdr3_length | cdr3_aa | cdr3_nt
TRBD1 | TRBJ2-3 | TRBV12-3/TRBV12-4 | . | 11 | CASKRQGAFGF | TGTGCCAGCAAAAGACAGGGGGCGTTCGGTTTT
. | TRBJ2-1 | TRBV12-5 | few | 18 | CASGLVPDGTSSYNEQFF | TGTGCTAGTGGTTTGGTACCCGACGGAACAAGCAGCTACAATGAGCAGTTCTTC
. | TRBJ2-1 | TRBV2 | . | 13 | CARQVSSYNEQFF | TGTGCCAGACAGGTTAGCTCCTACAATGAGCAGTTCTTC
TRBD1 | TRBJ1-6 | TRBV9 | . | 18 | CASSDHPPGQNYNSPLHF | TGTGCCAGCAGCGACCATCCTCCGGGACAGAATTATAATTCACCCCTCCACTTT
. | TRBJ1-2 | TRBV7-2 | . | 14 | CASTPRLLNYGYTF | TGTGCCAGCACCCCCCGTCTCCTTAACTATGGCTACACCTTC
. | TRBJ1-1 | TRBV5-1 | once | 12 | CASSLANTEAFF | TGCGCCAGCAGCTTGGCGAACACTGAAGCTTTCTTT
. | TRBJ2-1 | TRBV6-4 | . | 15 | CASSDSQLLANEQFF | TGTGCCAGCAGTGACTCCCAACTCCTGGCCAATGAGCAGTTCTTC
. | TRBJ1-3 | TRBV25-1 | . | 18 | CASSDPGITGSTGNTIYF | TGTGCCAGCAGTGACCCCGGAATTACAGGGTCGACTGGAAACACCATATATTTT
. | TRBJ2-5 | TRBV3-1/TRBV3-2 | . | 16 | CASSQDSFENQETQYF | TGTGCCAGCAGCCAAGATTCGTTTGAAAACCAAGAGACCCAGTACTTC
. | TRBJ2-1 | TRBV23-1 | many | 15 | CASRREIPQNNEQFF | TGCGCCAGCAGGCGAGAAATCCCTCAGAACAATGAGCAGTTCTTC
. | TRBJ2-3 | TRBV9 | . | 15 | CASSVARGGTDTQYF | TGTGCCAGCAGCGTAGCGAGGGGTGGCACAGATACGCAGTATTTT
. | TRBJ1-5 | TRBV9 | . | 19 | CASSVDSTLAENSNQPQHF | TGTGCCAGCAGCGTAGACTCGACGCTAGCGGAGAATAGCAATCAGCCCCAGCATTTT
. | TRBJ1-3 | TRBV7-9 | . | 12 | CASSPKGNTIYF | TGTGCCAGCAGCCCCAAAGGAAACACCATATATTTT
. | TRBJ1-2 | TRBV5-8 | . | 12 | CASSSRNYGYTF | TGTGCCAGCAGCAGCAGGAACTATGGCTACACCTTC
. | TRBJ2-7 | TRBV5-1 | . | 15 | CASSLEWDPMDEQYF | TGCGCCAGCAGCTTGGAATGGGACCCCATGGACGAGCAGTACTTC
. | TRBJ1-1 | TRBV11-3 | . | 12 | CASSPRGTEAFF | TGTGCCAGCAGCCCGCGGGGGACTGAAGCTTTCTTT
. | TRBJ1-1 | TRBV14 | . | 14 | CASSLTELNTEAFF | TGTGCCAGCAGCCTGACAGAATTGAACACTGAAGCTTTCTTT
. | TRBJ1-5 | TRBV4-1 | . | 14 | CASSLQGGDQPQHF | TGCGCCAGCAGCCTCCAGGGAGGGGATCAGCCCCAGCATTTT
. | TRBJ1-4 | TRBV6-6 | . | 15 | CASTQGGAPNEKLFF | TGTGCCAGCACCCAAGGGGGGGCGCCCAATGAAAAACTGTTTTTT
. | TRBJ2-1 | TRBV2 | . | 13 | CASSSYFQNEQFF | TGTGCCAGCAGTTCCTACTTCCAGAATGAGCAGTTCTTC
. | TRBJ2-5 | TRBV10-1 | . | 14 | CASSMDGTLETQYF | TGCGCCAGTTCGATGGACGGGACGTTAGAGACCCAGTACTTC
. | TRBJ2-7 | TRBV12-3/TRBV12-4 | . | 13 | CASSSTVSYEQYF | TGTGCCAGCAGTTCCACTGTCTCCTACGAGCAGTACTTC
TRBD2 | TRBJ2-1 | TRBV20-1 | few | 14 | CSASLAGGYNEQFF | TGCAGTGCTAGTTTAGCGGGGGGGTACAATGAGCAGTTCTTC
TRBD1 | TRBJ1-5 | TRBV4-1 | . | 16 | CASSQASSGGLQPQHF | TGCGCCAGCAGCCAAGCGTCTTCAGGGGGCCTTCAGCCCCAGCATTTT
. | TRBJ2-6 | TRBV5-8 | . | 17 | CASSLSAAPSGANVLTF | TGTGCCAGCAGCTTATCGGCAGCCCCCTCTGGGGCCAACGTCCTGACTTTC
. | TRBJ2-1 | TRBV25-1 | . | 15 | CASSVEGAGYNEQFF | TGTGCCAGCAGTGTGGAGGGGGCCGGATACAATGAGCAGTTCTTC